The 28 T cell receptor beta chains below come from one sample, sequenced in a study of CXCR3-negative and CXCR3-positive naive CD8 T cells. The authors made the TRB cDNA libraries by 5' RACE using UMI labels. Reprocessing the 5' RACE reads, TCRdb reports a single entry for every CDR3 protein and omits DNA. This sample's clone table lists approximately 66,000 distinct CDR3 sequences. Sequencing was done on a sample of naive CXCR3- CD8+ T cells from blood. Subset noted: CD45RO-CCR7+CD27+CD95- naive CD8+ T cells lacking CXCR3 (TNR3-). The receptor set was obtained from a human donor in good health. Some clones in this sample may be carry-over from other donors' samples.

J is TRBJ2-1 and V is TRBV24-1; TCRdb reports TRBD1, a call that lacks DNA to check it against. Per germline, CDR1 KGHDR and CDR2 SFDVKD. This CDR3 contains 21 residues. CDR3 residues: CATSARGQARSVNQVYNEQFF.

The chain joins TRBV15 to TRBJ1-1; checking the TCRdb D call of TRBD1 is not possible without DNA. Per the germline V gene, CDR1 is LNHNV and CDR2 is YYDKDF (reference sequence). The CDR3 is 15 residues long. The CDR3 reads CATSRDPYTDSEAFF.

The V and J genes are TRBV20-1 and TRBJ2-7; TCRdb calls TRBD1, which cannot be checked without DNA. From germline, CDR1 is DFQATT and CDR2 SNEGSKA (reference sequence). This CDR3 has 13 residues. The CDR3 region is CSAQGRLSYEQYF.

This CDR3 is CSARDLAGWSNQPQHF. The gene calls are TRBV20-1 and TRBJ1-5. The CDR3 extends over 16 amino acids. Per the germline V gene, CDR1 is DFQATT and CDR2 is SNEGSKA (reference sequence).

The chain uses TRBV7-9 and TRBJ1-1; the TRBD1 assignment by TCRdb is unverifiable without DNA. This CDR3 has 15 residues. From germline, CDR1 is SEHNR and CDR2 FQNEAQ (reference sequence). The chain's CDR3 is CASSSHLDSFTEAFF.

The V and J genes are TRBV20-1 and TRBJ2-7; the TRBD2 assignment by TCRdb is unverifiable without DNA. The V gene's germline CDR1 is DFQATT and CDR2 SNEGSKA (reference sequence). There are 15 residues in the CDR3. The CDR3: CSARDRLAGFNEQYF.

The chain joins TRBV30 to TRBJ2-7; the D gene TCRdb calls, TRBD2, cannot be checked with no DNA. The CDR3 runs to 14 residues. In germline, CDR1 is GTSNPN, CDR2 SVGIG (reference sequence). The chain's CDR3 is CAWRDLAGSYEQYF.

The chain couples TRBV28 to TRBJ2-3; TCRdb's assignment of TRBD2 cannot be checked, as there is no DNA. The CDR3 has 16 amino acids. The V gene's germline CDR1 is MDHEN and CDR2 SYDVKM. The CDR3 sequence: CASSLTGLAPGDTQYF.

J is TRBJ2-1 and V is TRBV9; as DNA is missing, the TRBD1 call by TCRdb cannot be tested. The germline V gene encodes CDR1 SGDLS and CDR2 YYNGEE. The CDR3 has 12 amino acids. CDR3: CASNYRDPEQFF.

The V and J genes are TRBV29-1 and TRBJ1-1; TCRdb's D gene call, TRBD1, goes unchecked for lack of DNA. The CDR3 length is 18 residues. The germline V gene encodes CDR1 SQVTM and CDR2 ANQGSEA. CDR3 sequence reads: CSDATPGQGAPMNTEAFF.

V and J are TRBV4-3 and TRBJ2-3; absent DNA, TCRdb's TRBD2 call cannot be checked. CDR3 length: 16 amino acids. Germline V gene lookup returns CDR1 LGHNA and CDR2 YSLEER. The CDR3 protein is CASSQASGGAVDTQYF.

The chain carries TRBV28 and TRBJ2-7; TCRdb lists TRBD1, though no DNA is available to test this call. CDR1 MDHEN and CDR2 SYDVKM come from the germline V gene. The CDR3 length is 14 residues. CDR3 in amino acids: CASRGSGNSYEQYF.

This chain joins TRBV11-2 and TRBJ2-1; TCRdb selects TRBD1, and the lack of DNA leaves this call unchecked. CDR3 size: 15 residues. Germline V CDR1 and CDR2: SGHAT, FQNNGV. CDR3 sequence: CASSQGNFNSNEQFF.

V gene TRBV5-1 combines with J gene TRBJ2-1; lacking DNA, the TRBD1 call made by TCRdb goes unchecked. CDR1 is SGHRS, CDR2 YFSETQ, per germline. This CDR3 comprises 15 residues. The CDR3 loop reads CASRSKGWIDNEQFF.

CDR3 loop: CATSERTWGQNTGELFF. V gene TRBV24-1 combines with J gene TRBJ2-2; TCRdb returns TRBD1, unconfirmable since there is no DNA. The CDR3 runs to 17 residues. The germline V gene has CDR1 KGHDR and CDR2 SFDVKD.

The rearrangement uses TRBV5-1 and TRBJ2-7; TCRdb picks TRBD2, but there is no DNA to check that call. The CDR3 is 14 amino acids. The germline gives CDR1 SGHRS, CDR2 YFSETQ. The CDR3 spells CASSLEAGEKEQYF. The full variable domain, its missing parts supplied by reference TRBV5-1 and TRBJ2-7, is KAGVTQTPRYLIKTRGQQVTLSCSPISGHRSVSWYQQTPGQGLQFLFEYFSETQRNKGNFPGRFSGRQFSNSRSEMNVSTLELGDSALYLCASSLEAGEKEQYFGPGTRLTVT.

V is TRBV7-2 and J is TRBJ2-7. Germline V CDR1 and CDR2: SGHTA, FQGNSA. The CDR3 is made up of 13 amino acids. CDR3 residues: CASSPSVGFEQYF. Variable domain in full (rest from reference TRBV7-2 and TRBJ2-7): GAGVSQSPSNKVTEKGKDVELRCDPISGHTALYWYRQSLGQGLEFLIYFQGNSAPDKSGLPSDRFSAERTGGSVSTLTIQRTQQEDSAVYLCASSPSVGFEQYFGPGTRLTVT.

The chain couples TRBV5-6 to TRBJ2-2; TCRdb indicates TRBD1, and absent DNA this call remains unverified. The CDR3 has 13 residues. The germline CDR1 and CDR2 sequences are SGHDT and YYEEEE. The CDR3 sequence: CASRQGYGGELFF.

This chain connects TRBV29-1 to TRBJ2-7; absent DNA, TCRdb's TRBD1 call cannot be checked. CDR3 size: 13 residues. Germline V lookup: CDR1 SQVTM, CDR2 ANQGSEA. The CDR3 protein is CSVAPRNSYEQYF.

The chain couples TRBV19 to TRBJ2-2; TCRdb proposes TRBD2, but this gene call is untestable without DNA. This CDR3 contains 14 residues. CDR1 is LNHDA and CDR2 is SQIVND in the germline V gene (reference sequence). Here the CDR3 reads CASSVAGNTGELFF. The full variable domain, completed using reference TRBV19 and TRBJ2-2, is DGGITQSPKYLFRKEGQNVTLSCEQNLNHDAMYWYRQDPGQGLRLIYYSQIVNDFQKGDIAEGYSVSREKKESFPLTVTSAQKNPTAFYLCASSVAGNTGELFFGEGSRLTVL.

This rearrangement joins TRBV28 to TRBJ1-1; the TCRdb D gene call, TRBD1, has no DNA to confirm it. The length of the CDR3 is 15 residues. Germline CDR1 MDHEN, CDR2 SYDVKM. The CDR3 here is CASSPGGGLNTEAFF.

The chain carries TRBV28 and TRBJ1-1; TCRdb names TRBD1, which stays unverified in the absence of DNA. Germline V gene sequence: CDR1 MDHEN, CDR2 SYDVKM. CDR3 size: 14 residues. The CDR3 loop reads CASSPGTGNTEAFF.

CDR3 residues: CASTGTGGLNTEAFF. The chain has TRBV7-9 and TRBJ1-1; as DNA is missing, the TRBD1 call by TCRdb cannot be tested. Germline V gene data show CDR1 as SEHNR and CDR2 as FQNEAQ (reference sequence). This CDR3 contains 15 residues.

V and J are TRBV28 and TRBJ1-4. The germline gives CDR1 MDHEN, CDR2 SYDVKM. CDR3 length equals 11 residues. The CDR3 spells CASSYYEKLFF.

This chain uses TRBV7-9 with TRBJ2-1; TCRdb names TRBD2, which stays unverified in the absence of DNA. The CDR3 contains 15 residues. CDR1 and CDR2 from the germline V gene are SEHNR and FQNEAQ (reference sequence). The CDR3 reads CASSPASGSMDEQFF. Filled out from reference TRBV7-9 and TRBJ2-1, the complete variable domain reads DTGVSQNPRHKITKRGQNVTFRCDPISEHNRLYWYRQTLGQGPEFLTYFQNEAQLEKSRLLSDRFSAERPKGSFSTLEIQRTEQGDSAMYLCASSPASGSMDEQFFGPGTRLTVL.

The chain has TRBV7-2 and TRBJ2-7; TCRdb gives TRBD1 as the D gene, but with no DNA this cannot be confirmed. Germline CDR1 and CDR2: SGHTA and FQGNSA. This CDR3 has 15 amino acids. CDR3 region: CASSLSLIFSYEQYF.

The chain recombines TRBV6-5 with TRBJ1-5; TCRdb gives TRBD1 as the D gene, but with no DNA this cannot be confirmed. The CDR3 totals 15 residues. The germline V gene encodes CDR1 MNHEY and CDR2 SVGAGI. The CDR3 protein is CASSSYTQGIQPQHF.

The chain carries TRBV27 and TRBJ2-7; the TRBD2 assignment by TCRdb is unverifiable without DNA. The CDR3 consists of 14 residues. Germline CDR1 reads MNHEY; CDR2 reads SMNVEV (reference sequence). The CDR3 loop is CASRSTSGPSEQYF.